A single sample is the source of the 13 T cell receptor beta chains below, sequenced in a study of blood T cell repertoires in COVID-19. Assay: immunoSEQ multiplex PCR; the TCRdb copy retains only in-frame clones and omits some. The sample contains over 85,000 clones, 60% to 80% of which appear only once. The sequenced material came from peripheral blood. The receptors come from a woman older than 75 with active or convalescent COVID-19.

The chain joins TRBV4-3 to TRBJ2-4; D is unresolved. This CDR3 is built from 18 residues. Germline-derived CDR1 and CDR2 are LGHNA and YSLEER. Trimming left V 4 bases short and J 6 bases short, with 25 bases between. The CDR3 is CASSRQSSTGSYGNIQYF. CDR3 nucleotides: TGCGCCAGCAGCCGCCAGAGCAGCACCGGGTCCTACGGAAACATTCAGTACTTC.

This sequence joins TRBV7-2 and TRBJ2-1, with 10 bases aligning to TRBD2. V gave up 0 bases and J gave up 4 bases; unmatched junction bases: 3. Germline V gene lookup returns CDR1 SGHTA and CDR2 FQGNSA. This CDR3 comprises 16 residues. As DNA, the CDR3 is TGTGCCAGCAGCTTAGCCGGGACTAGCGTATACAATGAGCAGTTCTTC. Protein: CASSLAGTSVYNEQFF.

The rearrangement uses TRBV11-2 and TRBJ1-4, with D uncertain. Germline V gene lookup returns CDR1 SGHAT and CDR2 FQNNGV. The CDR3 consists of 13 residues. Between the trimmed V and J ends, which lost 1 base and 4 bases, there was a span of 4 bases. CDR3 sequence reads: CASSLGLNEKLFF. In DNA, the CDR3 is TGTGCCAGCAGCTTAGGGCTTAATGAAAAACTGTTTTTT.

This sequence joins TRBV7-8 and TRBJ2-5; 9 nucleotides agree with TRBD1. Per the germline V gene, CDR1 is SGHVS and CDR2 is FQNEAQ. V lost 5 bases to trimming and J lost 2 bases; unmatched junction nucleotides: 6. This CDR3 is built from 15 residues. The chain's CDR3 is CASSKRQGVQETQYF. CDR3 coding DNA: TGTGCCAGCAGCAAAAGACAGGGGGTACAAGAGACCCAGTACTTC. Complete variable domain (other parts from reference TRBV7-8 and TRBJ2-5): GAGVSQSPRYKVAKRGQDVALRCDPISGHVSLFWYQQALGQGPEFLTYFQNEAQLDKSGLPSDRFFAERPEGSVSTLKIQRTQQEDSAVYLCASSKRQGVQETQYFGPGTRLLVL.

This clone was seen only a few times. The J gene is TRBJ1-5, the V gene TRBV28; the match to TRBD1 covers 9 bases. V trimming: 4 bases; J trimming: 3 bases; junction bases outside the gene matches: 7. Germline V lookup: CDR1 MDHEN, CDR2 SYDVKM. CDR3 length equals 16 residues. CDR3 sequence: CASSSGGQGNNQPQHF. The CDR3 DNA reads as TGTGCCAGCAGTTCGGGGGGACAGGGAAACAATCAGCCCCAGCATTTT.

The chain joins TRBV5-1 to TRBJ1-2; 8 bases map to TRBD1. The CDR3 extends over 15 amino acids. The V segment lost 2 bases and the J segment 0 bases; nucleotides outside the gene matches: 3. Looked up from germline, CDR1 is SGHRS and CDR2 is YFSETQ. The CDR3 DNA reads TGCGCCAGCAGCTTCGGACAGGGAGCTAACTATGGCTACACCTTC. This codes for CASSFGQGANYGYTF. The entire variable domain, with the rest obtained from reference TRBV5-1 and TRBJ1-2, is as follows: KAGVTQTPRYLIKTRGQQVTLSCSPISGHRSVSWYQQTPGQGLQFLFEYFSETQRNKGNFPGRFSGRQFSNSRSEMNVSTLELGDSALYLCASSFGQGANYGYTFGSGTRLTVV.

The V and J genes are TRBV27 and TRBJ1-5, with D perhaps TRBD1 (6 bases). In germline, CDR1 is MNHEY, CDR2 SMNVEV (reference sequence). Trimming pared 5 bases from V and 3 bases from J, leaving 11 bases between. The CDR3 consists of 14 residues. The CDR3 region has the DNA TGTGCCAGCAGTCAACAGGGAGTCAATCAGCCCCAGCATTTT. Its protein is CASSQQGVNQPQHF.

Concerning this clone itself: Other DNA variants within this sample encode the same CDR3. V is TRBV7-9 and J is TRBJ1-5; 8 nucleotides align to TRBD1. The CDR3 covers 14 residues. After removal of 5 bases from V and 2 bases from J, the junction contained 2 bases not matched to a gene. CDR1 is SEHNR, CDR2 FQNEAQ, per germline (reference sequence). The CDR3 nucleotides read TGTGCCAGCAGCCCAGGGGGCGGCAATCAGCCCCAGCATTTT. Translation gives CASSPGGGNQPQHF. Full variable domain (missing parts from reference TRBV7-9 and TRBJ1-5): DTGVSQNPRHKITKRGQNVTFRCDPISEHNRLYWYRQTLGQGPEFLTYFQNEAQLEKSRLLSDRFSAERPKGSFSTLEIQRTEQGDSAMYLCASSPGGGNQPQHFGDGTRLSIL.

This sequence joins TRBV3-1 (or the pseudogene TRBV3-2) and TRBJ1-1; tentative D call: TRBD1 (6 bases). CDR1 is LGHDT, CDR2 YNNKEL, per germline (reference sequence). The CDR3 contains 14 residues. The V gene lost 0 bases and the J gene lost 4 bases, with 9 bases spanning the gap. CDR3 sequence reads: CASSQDQGGTEAFF. For the CDR3, the DNA is TGTGCCAGCAGCCAAGATCAAGGGGGCACTGAAGCTTTCTTT.

There are a few counts of this clone. The J gene is TRBJ1-5, the V gene TRBV5-4; D unresolved. CDR1 is SGHNT, CDR2 YYREEE, per germline (reference sequence). Deletions cut 4 bases from V and 4 bases from J, with 15 bases between. CDR3 length: 15 amino acids. The CDR3 bases are TGTGCCAGCAGCCCCGACGGAGGCCCAAATCAGCCCCAGCATTTT. Protein: CASSPDGGPNQPQHF.

The chain employs TRBV9 and TRBJ1-1, with 8 bases that match TRBD1. The CDR3 runs 13 residues. Germline values: CDR1 SGDLS, CDR2 YYNGEE. The trim removed 7 bases at V and 1 base at J, leaving 3 bases unmatched. The CDR3 sequence: CASGQGGNTEAFF. CDR3 nucleotides: TGTGCCAGCGGACAGGGTGGGAACACTGAAGCTTTCTTT.

The rearrangement joins TRBV7-8 to TRBJ2-5; 9 nucleotides line up with TRBD1. J was trimmed by 4 bases and V by 3 bases; bases with no gene match: 3. The CDR3 covers 14 residues. CDR1 and CDR2 (germline): SGHVS, FQNEAQ. CDR3 loop: CASSLTGGRETQYF. Written as DNA, the CDR3 is TGTGCCAGCAGCTTGACAGGGGGTAGAGAGACCCAGTACTTC.

The chain uses TRBV2 and TRBJ1-4; 7 bases agree with TRBD1. The junction had 8 bases not matched to a gene; V was cut back by 5 bases and J by 8 bases. Germline loops: CDR1 SNHLY, CDR2 FYNNEI. The CDR3 covers 14 residues. The CDR3 nucleotides are TGTGCCAGCAGTCGACAGGGTGGGGAAGAAAAACTGTTTTTT. This codes for CASSRQGGEEKLFF.